This section outlines one TCR beta chain sequence together with its context. Its matching antigen is unknown. Patients sequenced had flow cytometry evidence of CD8+CD57+ cell expansion. The data belong to a study of CD8+CD57+ T cells in acquired aplastic anemia. Study findings and constraints: Patients and controls turned out to have 25 to 35 CD8+ CDR3 sequences in common.

Genomic DNA constituted the template upon which TCR beta VDJ and CDR3 profiling was performed. TCRdb re-called the reads through MiXCR, storing one row per CDR3 protein. Found here are roughly 260,000 distinct CDR3 sequences, roughly half of them singletons; the top ten hold 6.5% to 10%. CDR1 is MNHEY and CDR2 is SVGEGT in the germline V gene. CDR3 length equals 14 residues. V lost 0 bases and J 4 bases, leaving 9 bases between the germline ends. The receptor comes from a human donor with aplastic anemia. V is TRBV6-2 or TRBV6-3 and J is TRBJ1-2; no reliable D call. Sequenced: sorted CD4+, CD8+, or CD8+CD57+ T cells (not recorded which) from PBMCs. The CDR3 here is CASSYSSGIYGYTF. CDR3 coding DNA: TGTGCCAGCAGTTACTCGAGCGGTATCTATGGCTACACCTTC.